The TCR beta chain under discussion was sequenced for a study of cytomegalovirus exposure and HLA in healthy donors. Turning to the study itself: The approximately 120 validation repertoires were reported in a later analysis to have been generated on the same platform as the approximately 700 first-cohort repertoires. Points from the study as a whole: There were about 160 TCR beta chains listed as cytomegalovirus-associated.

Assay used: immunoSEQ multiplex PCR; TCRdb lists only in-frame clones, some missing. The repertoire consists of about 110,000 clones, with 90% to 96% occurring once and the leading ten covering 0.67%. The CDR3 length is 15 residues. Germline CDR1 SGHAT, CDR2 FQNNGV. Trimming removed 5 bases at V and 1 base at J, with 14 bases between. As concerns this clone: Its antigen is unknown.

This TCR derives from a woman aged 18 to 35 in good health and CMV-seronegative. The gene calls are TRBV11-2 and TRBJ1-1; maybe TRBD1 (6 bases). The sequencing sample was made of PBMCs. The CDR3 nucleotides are TGTGCCAGCAGCGAACGACAGGTCGCGAACACTGAAGCTTTCTTT. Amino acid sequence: CASSERQVANTEAFF.